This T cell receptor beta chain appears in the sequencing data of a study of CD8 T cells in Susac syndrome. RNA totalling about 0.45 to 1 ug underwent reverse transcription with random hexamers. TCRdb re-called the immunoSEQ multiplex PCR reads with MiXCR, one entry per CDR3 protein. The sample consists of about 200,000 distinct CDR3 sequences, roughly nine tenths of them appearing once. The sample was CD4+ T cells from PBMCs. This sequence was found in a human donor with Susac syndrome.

DNA of the CDR3: TGTGCCAGCAGTGGCCGAGGCGGGGGGGCCTGGGATACGCAGTATTTT. It is translated as CASSGRGGGAWDTQYF. This rearrangement joins TRBV25-1 to TRBJ2-3; the match to TRBD2 covers 9 bases. CDR1 and CDR2 (germline): MGHDK, SYGVNS. The CDR3 contains 16 residues. V trimming: 4 bases; J trimming: 6 bases; junction bases outside the gene matches: 11.